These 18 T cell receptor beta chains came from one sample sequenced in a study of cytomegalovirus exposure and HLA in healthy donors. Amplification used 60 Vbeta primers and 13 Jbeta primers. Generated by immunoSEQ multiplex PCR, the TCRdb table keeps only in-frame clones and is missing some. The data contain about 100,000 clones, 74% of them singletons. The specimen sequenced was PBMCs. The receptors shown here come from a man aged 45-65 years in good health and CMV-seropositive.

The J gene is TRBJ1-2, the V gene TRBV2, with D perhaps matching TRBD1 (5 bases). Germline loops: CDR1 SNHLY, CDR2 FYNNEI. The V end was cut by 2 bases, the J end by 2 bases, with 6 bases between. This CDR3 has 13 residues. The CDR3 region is CASSEQGNYGYTF. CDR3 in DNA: TGTGCCAGCAGTGAACAGGGAAACTATGGCTACACCTTC. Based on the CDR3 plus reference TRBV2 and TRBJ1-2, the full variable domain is EPEVTQTPSHQVTQMGQEVILRCVPISNHLYFYWYRQILGQKVEFLVSFYNNEISEKSEIFDDQFSVERPDGSNFTLKIRSTKLEDSAMYFCASSEQGNYGYTFGSGTRLTVV.

The CDR3 loop is CASSVGLTGTSTDTQYF. The CDR3 DNA sequence: TGTGCCAGCAGCGTGGGCCTAACAGGAACTAGCACAGATACGCAGTATTTT. The rearrangement uses TRBV9 and TRBJ2-3; TRBD1 is a possible D gene (5 bases). Germline CDR1 SGDLS, CDR2 YYNGEE. V was trimmed by 2 bases and J by 0 bases, leaving 16 bases between them. CDR3 length: 17 residues. Complete variable domain (other parts from reference TRBV9 and TRBJ2-3): DSGVTQTPKHLITATGQRVTLRCSPRSGDLSVYWYQQSLDQGLQFLIQYYNGEERAKGNILERFSAQQFPDLHSELNLSSLELGDSALYFCASSVGLTGTSTDTQYFGPGTRLTVL.

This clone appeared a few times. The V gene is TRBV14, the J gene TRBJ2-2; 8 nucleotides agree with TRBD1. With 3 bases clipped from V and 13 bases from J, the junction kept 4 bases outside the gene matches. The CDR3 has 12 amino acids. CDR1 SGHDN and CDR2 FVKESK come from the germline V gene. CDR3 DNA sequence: TGTGCCAGCAGCCAGGGGGACAGGAGGCTGTTTTTT. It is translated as CASSQGDRRLFF.

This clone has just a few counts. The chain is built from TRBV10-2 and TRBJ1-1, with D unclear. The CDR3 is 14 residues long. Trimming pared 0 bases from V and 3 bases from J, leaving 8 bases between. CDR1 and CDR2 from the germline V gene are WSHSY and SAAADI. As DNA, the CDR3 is TGCGCCAGCAGTGAGTCGGGGAGGGACACTGAAGCTTTCTTT. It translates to CASSESGRDTEAFF.

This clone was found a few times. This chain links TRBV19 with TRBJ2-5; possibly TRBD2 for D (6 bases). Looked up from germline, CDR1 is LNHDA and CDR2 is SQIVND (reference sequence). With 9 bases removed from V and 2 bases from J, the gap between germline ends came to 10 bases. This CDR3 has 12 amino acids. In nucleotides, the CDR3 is TGTGCCAGCGCGGGGAGACAAGAGACCCAGTACTTC. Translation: CASAGRQETQYF.

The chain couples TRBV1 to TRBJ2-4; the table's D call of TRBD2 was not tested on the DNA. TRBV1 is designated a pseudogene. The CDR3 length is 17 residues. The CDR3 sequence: CTSSQVQARASLTIQYF. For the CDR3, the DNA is TGCACCAGCAGCCAAGTCCAGGCGCGGGCGTCCCTTACCATTCAGTACTTC.

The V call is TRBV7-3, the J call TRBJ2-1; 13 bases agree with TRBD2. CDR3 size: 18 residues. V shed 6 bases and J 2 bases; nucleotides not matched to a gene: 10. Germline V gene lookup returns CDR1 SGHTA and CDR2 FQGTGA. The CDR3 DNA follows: TGTGCCAGCAGGCTCGGGAGACTAGCGGGAGGCCCCTACAATGAGCAGTTCTTC. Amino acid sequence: CASRLGRLAGGPYNEQFF. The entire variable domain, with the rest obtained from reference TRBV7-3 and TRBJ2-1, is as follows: GAGVSQTPSNKVTEKGKYVELRCDPISGHTALYWYRQSLGQGPEFLIYFQGTGAADDSGLPNDRFFAVRPEGSVSTLKIQRTERGDSAVYLCASRLGRLAGGPYNEQFFGPGTRLTVL.

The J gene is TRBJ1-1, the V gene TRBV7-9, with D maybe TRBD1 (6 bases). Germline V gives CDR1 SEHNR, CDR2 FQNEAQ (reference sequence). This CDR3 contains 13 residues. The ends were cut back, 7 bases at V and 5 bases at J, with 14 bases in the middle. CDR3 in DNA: TGTGCCAGCACCTGGGGGGGGCGAACTGAAGCTTTCTTT. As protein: CASTWGGRTEAFF.

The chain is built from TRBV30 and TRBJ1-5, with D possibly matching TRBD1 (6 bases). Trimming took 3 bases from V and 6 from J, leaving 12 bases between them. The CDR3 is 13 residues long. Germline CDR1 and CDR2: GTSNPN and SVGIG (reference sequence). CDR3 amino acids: CAWRPKGGQPQHF. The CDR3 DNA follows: TGTGCCTGGAGACCCAAAGGGGGTCAGCCCCAGCATTTT.

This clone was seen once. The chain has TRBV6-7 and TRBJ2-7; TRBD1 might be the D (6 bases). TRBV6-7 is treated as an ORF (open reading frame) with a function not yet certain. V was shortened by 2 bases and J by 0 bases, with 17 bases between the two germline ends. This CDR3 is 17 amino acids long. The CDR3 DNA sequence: TGTGCCAGCAGTTACGAGGGGGTCCGAAGCTACTCCTACGAGCAGTACTTC. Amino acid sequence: CASSYEGVRSYSYEQYF.

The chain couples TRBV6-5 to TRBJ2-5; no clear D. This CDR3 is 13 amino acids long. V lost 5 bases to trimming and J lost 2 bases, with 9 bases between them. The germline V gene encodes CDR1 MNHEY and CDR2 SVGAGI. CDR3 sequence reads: CASSRHWQETQYF. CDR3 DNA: TGTGCCAGCAGTCGACATTGGCAAGAGACCCAGTACTTC.

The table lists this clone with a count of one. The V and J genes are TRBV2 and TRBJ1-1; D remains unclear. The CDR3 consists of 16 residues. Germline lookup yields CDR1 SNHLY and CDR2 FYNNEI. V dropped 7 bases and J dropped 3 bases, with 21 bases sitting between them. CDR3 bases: TGTGCCAGCACCCCCGGCGGACTCCTCGTCGACACTGAAGCTTTCTTT. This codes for CASTPGGLLVDTEAFF. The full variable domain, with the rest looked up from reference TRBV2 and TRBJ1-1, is EPEVTQTPSHQVTQMGQEVILRCVPISNHLYFYWYRQILGQKVEFLVSFYNNEISEKSEIFDDQFSVERPDGSNFTLKIRSTKLEDSAMYFCASTPGGLLVDTEAFFGQGTRLTVV.

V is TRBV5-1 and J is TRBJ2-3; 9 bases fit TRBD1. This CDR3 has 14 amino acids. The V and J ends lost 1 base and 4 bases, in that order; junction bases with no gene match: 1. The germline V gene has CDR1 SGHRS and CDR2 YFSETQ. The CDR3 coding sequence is TGCGCCAGCAGCTTGTGGACAGGGGCAGATACGCAGTATTTT. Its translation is CASSLWTGADTQYF.

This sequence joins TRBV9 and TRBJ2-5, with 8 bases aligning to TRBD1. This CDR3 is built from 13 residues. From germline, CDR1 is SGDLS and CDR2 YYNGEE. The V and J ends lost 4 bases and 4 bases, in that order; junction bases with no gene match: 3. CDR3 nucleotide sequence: TGTGCCAGCAGCATACAGGGGGGAGAGACCCAGTACTTC. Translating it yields CASSIQGGETQYF. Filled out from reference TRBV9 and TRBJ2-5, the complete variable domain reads DSGVTQTPKHLITATGQRVTLRCSPRSGDLSVYWYQQSLDQGLQFLIQYYNGEERAKGNILERFSAQQFPDLHSELNLSSLELGDSALYFCASSIQGGETQYFGPGTRLLVL.

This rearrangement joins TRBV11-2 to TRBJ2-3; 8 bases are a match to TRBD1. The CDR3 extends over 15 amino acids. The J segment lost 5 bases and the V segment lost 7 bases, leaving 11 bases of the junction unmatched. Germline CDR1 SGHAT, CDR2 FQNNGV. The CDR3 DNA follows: TGTGCCAGCAACGTTCAGGGGGCTAGGGGAGATACGCAGTATTTT. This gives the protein CASNVQGARGDTQYF.

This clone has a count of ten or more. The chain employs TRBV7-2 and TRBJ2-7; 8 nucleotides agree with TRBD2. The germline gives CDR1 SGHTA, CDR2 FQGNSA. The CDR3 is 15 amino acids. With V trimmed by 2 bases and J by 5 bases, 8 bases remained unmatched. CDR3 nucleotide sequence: TGTGCCAGCAGCTTAACCAGCGGGAGCGCGAACGAGCAGTACTTC. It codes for CASSLTSGSANEQYF.

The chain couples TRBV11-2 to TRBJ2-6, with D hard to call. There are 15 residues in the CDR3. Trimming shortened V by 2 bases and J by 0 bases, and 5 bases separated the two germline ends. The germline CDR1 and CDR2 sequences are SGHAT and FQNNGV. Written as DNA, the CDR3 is TGTGCCAGCAGCTTAACATTCTCTGGGGCCAACGTCCTGACTTTC. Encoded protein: CASSLTFSGANVLTF.

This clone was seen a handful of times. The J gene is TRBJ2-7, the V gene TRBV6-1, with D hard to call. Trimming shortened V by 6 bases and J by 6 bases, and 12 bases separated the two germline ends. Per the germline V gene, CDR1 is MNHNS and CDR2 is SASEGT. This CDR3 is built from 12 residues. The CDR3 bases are TGTGCCAGCAGCGATTCTAGAGGCGAGCAGTACTTC. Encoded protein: CASSDSRGEQYF.